This is a list of T cell receptor beta chains from one sample in a study of cytomegalovirus exposure and HLA in healthy donors. Sequencing was performed with immunoSEQ multiplex PCR; in TCRdb, only in-frame clones are kept and a portion is missing. The table shows 95,000 to 100,000 clones, with more than 70% occurring only once. The sequencing sample was made of PBMCs. These receptors all come from a female donor in good health and CMV-seronegative. CDR3s include the opening cysteine and the closing phenylalanine or tryptophan. D genes are given only for firm matches. For some rows the clone size is stated as once, few or many, or as a class when expanded; others skip it.

size: few; J: TRBJ1-2; D: TRBD1; V: TRBV11-2; DNA: TGTGCCAGCAGCTCTTGGGACAGGACAACAAAATCCTATGGCTACACCTTC; CDR3: CASSSWDRTTKSYGYTF
size: .; J: TRBJ2-7; D: .; V: TRBV7-9; DNA: TGTTCCAGCACCAAGGTCTCCGGCCCCCGGGACGAGCAGTACTTC; CDR3: CSSTKVSGPRDEQYF
size: .; J: TRBJ2-1; D: TRBD2; V: TRBV7-3; DNA: TGTGCCAGCAGCTCCTCGGGAGGTAATCCCCATGAGCAGTTCTTC; CDR3: CASSSSGGNPHEQFF
size: .; J: TRBJ1-4; D: TRBD1; V: TRBV7-2; DNA: TGTGCCAGCAGCTCTACACAGGGGTCTAATGAAAAACTGTTTTTT; CDR3: CASSSTQGSNEKLFF
size: .; J: TRBJ1-2; D: .; V: TRBV6-1; DNA: TGTGCCAGCAGTGATGGGGGGTCCTATGGCTACACCTTC; CDR3: CASSDGGSYGYTF
size: .; J: TRBJ1-2; D: .; V: TRBV18; DNA: TGTGCCACCCACGGCGGCGGCTATGGCTACACCTTC; CDR3: CATHGGGYGYTF
size: once; J: TRBJ2-2; D: .; V: TRBV30; DNA: TGTGCCTGGAGCGTGCGTTTTCAGGGGACCGGGGAGCTGTTTTTT; CDR3: CAWSVRFQGTGELFF
size: .; J: TRBJ2-7; D: TRBD1; V: TRBV6-6; DNA: TGTGCCAGCAGCCTCGGACAGGGGTTGTACGAGCAGTACTTC; CDR3: CASSLGQGLYEQYF
size: .; J: TRBJ1-5; D: .; V: TRBV6-6; DNA: TGTACCTCCAACCCCAACGAGCATCAGCCCCAGCATTTT; CDR3: CTSNPNEHQPQHF
size: few; J: TRBJ2-7; D: TRBD2; V: TRBV5-4; DNA: TGTGCCAGCAGCTTGGAACTAGCGGCCACCTACGAGCAGTACTTC; CDR3: CASSLELAATYEQYF
size: .; J: TRBJ1-1; D: TRBD1; V: TRBV5-1; DNA: TGCGCCAGCGTCGACAGGGGGTCCCTGAACACTGAAGCTTTCTTT; CDR3: CASVDRGSLNTEAFF
size: few; J: TRBJ2-1; D: .; V: TRBV6-5; DNA: TGTGCCAGCACTAGCCCGGGAACCCTGGGGAATGAGCAGTTCTTC; CDR3: CASTSPGTLGNEQFF
size: .; J: TRBJ2-7; D: TRBD1; V: TRBV5-8; DNA: TGTGCCAGCAGCTTGGAGGACAGGGGTTACGAGCAGTACTTC; CDR3: CASSLEDRGYEQYF